This TCR beta chain was documented in a study of blood T cell repertoires in COVID-19. The overall study: COVID-19 samples from acute and convalescent phases originated in the United States, Italy and Spain. The cDNA or gDNA used as material had been derived from T cells, B-cell-depleted T cells, or PBMCs.

As originally analysed: Estimated nucleated cell counts came from reference gene primer amplification. Repertoires were generated with immunoSEQ multiplex PCR, while TCRdb's copy carries only in-frame clones and drops some. D and trimming come from the DNA, and the V and J calls and clone size come from that table. Seen here are 49,000 or so clones, roughly 84% observed once, and the top ten hold 6.5%. Sequenced: peripheral blood. This sequence originates from a man aged 50 or older with active COVID-19.

CDR3 loop: CASSPSGLGETQYF. Written as DNA, the CDR3 is TGTGCCAGCAGCCCAAGTGGACTTGGGGAGACCCAGTACTTC. The gene calls are TRBV2 and TRBJ2-5, with D perhaps TRBD2 (5 bases). This CDR3 is built from 14 residues. The germline CDR1 and CDR2 sequences are SNHLY and FYNNEI. Trimming left V 6 bases short and J 5 bases short, with 16 bases between.